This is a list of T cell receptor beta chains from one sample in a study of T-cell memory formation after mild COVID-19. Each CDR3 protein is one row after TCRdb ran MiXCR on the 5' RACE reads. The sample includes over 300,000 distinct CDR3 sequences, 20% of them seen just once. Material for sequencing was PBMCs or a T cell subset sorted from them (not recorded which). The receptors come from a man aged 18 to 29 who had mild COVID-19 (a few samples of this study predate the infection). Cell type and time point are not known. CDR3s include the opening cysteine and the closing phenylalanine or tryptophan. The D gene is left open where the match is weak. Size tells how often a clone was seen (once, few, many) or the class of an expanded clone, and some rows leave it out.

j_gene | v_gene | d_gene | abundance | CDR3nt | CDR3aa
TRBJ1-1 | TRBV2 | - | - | TGTGCCAGCAGTCGCGGACAGTATGAAGCTTTCTTT | CASSRGQYEAFF
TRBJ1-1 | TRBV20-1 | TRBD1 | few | TGCAGTGCTAGACCCAACAGGGGTGAAGCTTTCTTT | CSARPNRGEAFF
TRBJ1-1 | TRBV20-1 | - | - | TGCAGTGCTAGTGGCGGGGGGGTGTTGGTGAACACTGAAGCTTTCTTT | CSASGGGVLVNTEAFF
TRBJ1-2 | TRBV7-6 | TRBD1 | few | TGTGCCAGCAGCACAGGACAGGGACGGGGCTACACCTTC | CASSTGQGRGYTF
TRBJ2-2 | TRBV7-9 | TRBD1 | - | TGTGCCAGCAGCTTATTTGGACAGGGAACCGGGGAGCTGTTTTTT | CASSLFGQGTGELFF
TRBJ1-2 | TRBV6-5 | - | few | TGTGCCAGCAGTAACGGACAGAACTATGGCTACACCTTC | CASSNGQNYGYTF
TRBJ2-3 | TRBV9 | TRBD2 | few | TGTGCCAGCAACCCCGGGACTAGGTGGACAGATACGCAGTATTTT | CASNPGTRWTDTQYF
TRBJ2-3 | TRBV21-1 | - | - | TGTGCCAGCAGCAAAAGTAACACAGATACGCAGTATTTT | CASSKSNTDTQYF
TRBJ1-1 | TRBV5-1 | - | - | TGCGCCAGCAGCTTGGCGAGAAGGGGGAACACTGAAGCTTTCTTT | CASSLARRGNTEAFF
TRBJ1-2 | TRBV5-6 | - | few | TGTGCCAGCAGCTTGCGAGGATCTAACTATGGCTACACCTTC | CASSLRGSNYGYTF